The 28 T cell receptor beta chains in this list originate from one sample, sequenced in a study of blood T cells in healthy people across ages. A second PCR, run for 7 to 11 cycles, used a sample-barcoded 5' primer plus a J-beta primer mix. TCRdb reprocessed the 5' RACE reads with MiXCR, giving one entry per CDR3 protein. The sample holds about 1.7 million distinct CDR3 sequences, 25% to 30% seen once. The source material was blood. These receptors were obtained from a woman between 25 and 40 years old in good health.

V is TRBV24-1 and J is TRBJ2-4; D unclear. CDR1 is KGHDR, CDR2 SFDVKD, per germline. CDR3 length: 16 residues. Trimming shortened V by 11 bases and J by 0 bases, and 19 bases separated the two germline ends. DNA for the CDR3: TGTGCCATCGGAGATGAGGCCCTACTAGCCAAAAACATTCAGTACTTC. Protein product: CAIGDEALLAKNIQYF.

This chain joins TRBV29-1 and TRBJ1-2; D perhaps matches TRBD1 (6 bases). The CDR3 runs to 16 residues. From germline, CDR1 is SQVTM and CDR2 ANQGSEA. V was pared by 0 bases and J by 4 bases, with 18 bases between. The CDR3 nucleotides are TGCAGCGTTGAAGATAGGACAGTTCTAGAGACCTATGGCTACACCTTC. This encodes CSVEDRTVLETYGYTF.

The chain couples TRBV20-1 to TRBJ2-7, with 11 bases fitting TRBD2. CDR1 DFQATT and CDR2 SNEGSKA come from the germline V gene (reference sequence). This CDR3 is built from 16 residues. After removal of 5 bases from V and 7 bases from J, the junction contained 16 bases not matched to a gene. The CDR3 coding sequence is TGCAGTGCTGGTGGGGGGGAAACTAGCGGGGGTGTAGAGCAGTACTTC. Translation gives CSAGGGETSGGVEQYF.

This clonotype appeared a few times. The CDR3 loop is CASSLTMTLSSYNEQFF. CDR3 DNA sequence: TGTGCCAGCTCACTTACTATGACCCTGAGCTCCTACAATGAGCAGTTCTTC. V and J are TRBV18 and TRBJ2-1; D remains ambiguous. The CDR3 is 17 residues long. Trimming stripped 4 bases from V and 0 bases from J, with 16 bases between. Per the germline V gene, CDR1 is KGHSH and CDR2 is LQKENI.

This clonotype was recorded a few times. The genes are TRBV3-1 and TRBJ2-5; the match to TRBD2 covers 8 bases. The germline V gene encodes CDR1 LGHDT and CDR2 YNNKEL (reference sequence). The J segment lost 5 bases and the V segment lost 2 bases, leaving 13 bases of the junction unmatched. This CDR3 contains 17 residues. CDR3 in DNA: TGTGCCAGCAGCCAAAGGGCTAGCGGGCTAAATAGGGAGACCCAGTACTTC. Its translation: CASSQRASGLNRETQYF.

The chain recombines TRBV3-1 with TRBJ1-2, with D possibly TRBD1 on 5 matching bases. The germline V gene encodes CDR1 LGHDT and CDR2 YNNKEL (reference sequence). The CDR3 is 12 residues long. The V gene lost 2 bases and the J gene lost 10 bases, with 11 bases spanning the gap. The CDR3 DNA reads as TGTGCCAGCAGCCAACCGGGACTTGTCTACACCTTC. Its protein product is CASSQPGLVYTF.

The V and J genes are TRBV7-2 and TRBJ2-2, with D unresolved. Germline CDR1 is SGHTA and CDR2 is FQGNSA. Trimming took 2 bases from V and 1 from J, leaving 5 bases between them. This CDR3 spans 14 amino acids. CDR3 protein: CASSLRMNTGELFF. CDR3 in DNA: TGTGCCAGCAGCTTACGGATGAACACCGGGGAGCTGTTTTTT.

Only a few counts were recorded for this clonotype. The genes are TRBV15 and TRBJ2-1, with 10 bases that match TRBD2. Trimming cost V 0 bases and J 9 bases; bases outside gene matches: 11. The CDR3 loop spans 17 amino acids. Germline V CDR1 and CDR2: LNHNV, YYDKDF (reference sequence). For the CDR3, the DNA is TGTGCCACCAGCAGAGAACTTCTAGCGGGAGCGGCTGGTGAGCAGTTCTTC. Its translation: CATSRELLAGAAGEQFF.

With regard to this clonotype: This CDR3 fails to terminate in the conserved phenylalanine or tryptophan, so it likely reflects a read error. The CDR3 protein is CASSPSSSVTYNEQFC. As DNA, the CDR3 is TGTGCCAGCAGCCCCTCGTCTAGCGTCACTTACAATGAGCAGTTCTGC. J is TRBJ2-1 and V is TRBV7-2, with D possibly TRBD2 on 6 matching bases. The V and J ends lost 5 bases and 4 bases respectively, with 18 bases between them. The CDR3 is 16 amino acids. Germline V gene sequence: CDR1 SGHTA, CDR2 FQGNSA.

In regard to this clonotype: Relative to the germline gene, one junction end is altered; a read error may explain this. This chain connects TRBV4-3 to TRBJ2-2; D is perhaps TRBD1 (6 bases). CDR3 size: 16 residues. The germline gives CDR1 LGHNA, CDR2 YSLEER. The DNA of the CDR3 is TGCGCCAGCAGCCAATTTATCGACAGGAACACCGGGGAACTGTTTTTT. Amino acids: CASSQFIDRNTGELFF.

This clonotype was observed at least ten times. The CDR3 reads CSAREAPNEQFF. CDR3 nucleotide sequence: TGCAGTGCTAGAGAGGCGCCCAATGAGCAGTTCTTC. The rearrangement joins TRBV20-1 to TRBJ2-1; the D is unclear. The CDR3 is made up of 12 amino acids. Germline V lookup: CDR1 DFQATT, CDR2 SNEGSKA (reference sequence). The V gene lost 0 bases and the J gene lost 6 bases, with 6 bases spanning the gap.

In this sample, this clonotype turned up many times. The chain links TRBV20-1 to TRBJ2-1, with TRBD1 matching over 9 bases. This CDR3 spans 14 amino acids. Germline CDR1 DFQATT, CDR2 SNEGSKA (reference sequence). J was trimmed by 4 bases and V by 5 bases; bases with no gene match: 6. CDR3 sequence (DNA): TGCAGTGCTCCCGGGACAGGGAGGTACAATGAGCAGTTCTTC. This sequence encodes CSAPGTGRYNEQFF.

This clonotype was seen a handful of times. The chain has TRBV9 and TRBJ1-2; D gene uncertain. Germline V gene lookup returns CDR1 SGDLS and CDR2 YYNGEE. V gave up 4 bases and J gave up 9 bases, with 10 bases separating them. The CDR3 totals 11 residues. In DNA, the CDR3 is TGTGCCAGCAGCTCTTGGACCCGCTACACCTTC. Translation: CASSSWTRYTF.

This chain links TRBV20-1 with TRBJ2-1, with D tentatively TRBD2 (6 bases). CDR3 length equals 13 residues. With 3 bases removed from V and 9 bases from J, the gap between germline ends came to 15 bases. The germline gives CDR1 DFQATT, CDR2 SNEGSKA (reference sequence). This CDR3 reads CSASDRLGGEQFF. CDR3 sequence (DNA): TGCAGTGCTAGCGACCGACTAGGTGGTGAGCAGTTCTTC.

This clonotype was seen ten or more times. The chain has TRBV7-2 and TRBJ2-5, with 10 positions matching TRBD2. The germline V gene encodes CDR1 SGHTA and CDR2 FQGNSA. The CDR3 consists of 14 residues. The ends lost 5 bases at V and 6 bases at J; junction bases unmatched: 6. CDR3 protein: CASSISGRTQTQYF. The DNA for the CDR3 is TGTGCCAGCAGCATTAGCGGGAGGACTCAGACCCAGTACTTC.

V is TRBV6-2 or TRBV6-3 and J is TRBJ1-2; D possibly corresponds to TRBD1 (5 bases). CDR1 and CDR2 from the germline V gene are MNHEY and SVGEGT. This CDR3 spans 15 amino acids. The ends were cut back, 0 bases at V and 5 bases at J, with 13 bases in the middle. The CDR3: CASSYSGRVRYGYTF. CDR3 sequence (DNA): TGTGCCAGCAGTTACTCGGGCAGGGTCAGATATGGCTACACCTTC.

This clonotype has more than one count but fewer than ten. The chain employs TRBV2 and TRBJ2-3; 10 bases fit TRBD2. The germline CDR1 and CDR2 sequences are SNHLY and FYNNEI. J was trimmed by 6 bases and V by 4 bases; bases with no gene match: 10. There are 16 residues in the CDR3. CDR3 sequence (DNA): TGTGCCAGCAGTGCCGCCCGACTAGCGGGTGACGATACGCAGTATTTT. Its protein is CASSAARLAGDDTQYF.

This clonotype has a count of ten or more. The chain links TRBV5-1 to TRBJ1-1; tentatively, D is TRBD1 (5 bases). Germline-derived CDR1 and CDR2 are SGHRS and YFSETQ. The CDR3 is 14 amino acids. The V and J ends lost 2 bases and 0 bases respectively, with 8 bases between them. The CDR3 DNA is TGCGCCAGCAGCTTAGGGACGGTGAACACTGAAGCTTTCTTT. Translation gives CASSLGTVNTEAFF.

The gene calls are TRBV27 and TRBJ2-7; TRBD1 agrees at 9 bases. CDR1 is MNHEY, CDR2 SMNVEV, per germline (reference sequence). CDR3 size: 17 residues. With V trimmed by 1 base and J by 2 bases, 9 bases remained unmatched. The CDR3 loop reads CASSLYPAGTGTYEQYF. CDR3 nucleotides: TGTGCCAGCAGTTTATATCCAGCCGGGACAGGGACCTACGAGCAGTACTTC.

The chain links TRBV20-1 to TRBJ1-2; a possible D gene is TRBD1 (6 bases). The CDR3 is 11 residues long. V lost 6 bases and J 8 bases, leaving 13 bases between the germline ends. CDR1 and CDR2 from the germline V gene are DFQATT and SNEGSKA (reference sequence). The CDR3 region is CSAPGGWGYTF. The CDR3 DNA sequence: TGCAGTGCGCCGGGGGGCTGGGGCTACACCTTC.

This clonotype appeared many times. This chain's CDR3 is CASSPSVGFRGGYTF. CDR3 in DNA: TGTGCCAGCAGCCCGAGCGTCGGTTTTCGGGGCGGCTACACCTTC. The V and J genes are TRBV4-2 and TRBJ1-2; tentatively, D is TRBD1 (5 bases). The V end was cut by 4 bases, the J end by 8 bases, with 20 bases between. Germline V gene data show CDR1 as LGHNA and CDR2 as YNFKEQ. The CDR3 consists of 15 residues.

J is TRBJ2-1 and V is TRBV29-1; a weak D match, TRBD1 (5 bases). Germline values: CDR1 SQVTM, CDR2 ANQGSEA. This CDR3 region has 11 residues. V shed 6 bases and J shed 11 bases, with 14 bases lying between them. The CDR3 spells CSVLQVPQQFF. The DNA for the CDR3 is TGCAGCGTCCTACAGGTCCCCCAGCAGTTCTTC.

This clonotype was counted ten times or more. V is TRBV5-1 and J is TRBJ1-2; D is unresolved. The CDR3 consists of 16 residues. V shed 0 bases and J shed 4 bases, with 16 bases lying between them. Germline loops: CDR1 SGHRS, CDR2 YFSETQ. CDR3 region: CASSLDTAKDVYGYTF. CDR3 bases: TGCGCCAGCAGCTTGGACACAGCCAAAGACGTCTATGGCTACACCTTC.

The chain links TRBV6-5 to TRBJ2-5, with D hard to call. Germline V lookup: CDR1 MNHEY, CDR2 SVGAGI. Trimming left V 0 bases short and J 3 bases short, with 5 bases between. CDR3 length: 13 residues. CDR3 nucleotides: TGTGCCAGCAGTTACTCGCCCGAAGAGACCCAGTACTTC. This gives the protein CASSYSPEETQYF.

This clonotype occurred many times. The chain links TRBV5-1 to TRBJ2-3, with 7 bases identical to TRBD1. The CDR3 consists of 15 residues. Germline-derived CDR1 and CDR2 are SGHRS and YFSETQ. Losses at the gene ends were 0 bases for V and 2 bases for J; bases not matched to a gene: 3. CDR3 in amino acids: CASSLEGQTTDTQYF. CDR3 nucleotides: TGCGCCAGCAGCTTGGAGGGACAGACCACAGATACGCAGTATTTT. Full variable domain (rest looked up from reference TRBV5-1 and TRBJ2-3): KAGVTQTPRYLIKTRGQQVTLSCSPISGHRSVSWYQQTPGQGLQFLFEYFSETQRNKGNFPGRFSGRQFSNSRSEMNVSTLELGDSALYLCASSLEGQTTDTQYFGPGTRLTVL.

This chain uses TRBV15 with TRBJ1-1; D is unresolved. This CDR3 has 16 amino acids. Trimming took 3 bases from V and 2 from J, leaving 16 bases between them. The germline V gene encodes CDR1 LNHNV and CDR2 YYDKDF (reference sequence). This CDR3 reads CATSRYPDGLNTEAFF. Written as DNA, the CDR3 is TGTGCCACCAGCAGGTACCCGGACGGACTCAACACTGAAGCTTTCTTT.

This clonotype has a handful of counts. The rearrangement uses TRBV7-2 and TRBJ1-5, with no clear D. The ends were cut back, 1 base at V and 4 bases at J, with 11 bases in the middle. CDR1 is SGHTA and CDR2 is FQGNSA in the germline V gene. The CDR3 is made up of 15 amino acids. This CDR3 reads CASSLVGQSNQPQHF. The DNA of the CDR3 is TGTGCCAGCAGCTTAGTTGGGCAGTCGAATCAGCCCCAGCATTTT. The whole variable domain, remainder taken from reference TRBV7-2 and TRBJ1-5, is GAGVSQSPSNKVTEKGKDVELRCDPISGHTALYWYRQSLGQGLEFLIYFQGNSAPDKSGLPSDRFSAERTGGSVSTLTIQRTQQEDSAVYLCASSLVGQSNQPQHFGDGTRLSIL.

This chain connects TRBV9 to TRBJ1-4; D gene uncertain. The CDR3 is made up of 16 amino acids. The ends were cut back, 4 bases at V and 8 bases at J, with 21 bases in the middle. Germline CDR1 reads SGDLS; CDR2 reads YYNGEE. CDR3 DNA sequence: TGTGCCAGCAGCCCGAGAGGGATCGAGGTACGGGAAAAACTGTTTTTT. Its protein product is CASSPRGIEVREKLFF. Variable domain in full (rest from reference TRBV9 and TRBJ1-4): DSGVTQTPKHLITATGQRVTLRCSPRSGDLSVYWYQQSLDQGLQFLIQYYNGEERAKGNILERFSAQQFPDLHSELNLSSLELGDSALYFCASSPRGIEVREKLFFGSGTQLSVL.